A selection of T cell receptor beta chains follows, all from one sample in a study of T cell responses to AZD1222 COVID-19 vaccine. Assay: immunoSEQ multiplex PCR; the TCRdb copy retains only in-frame clones and omits some. The sample lists around 170,000 clones, 70% to 90% occurring once. The source was peripheral blood, collected 28 days after the second AZD1222 dose. These receptors originate from an adult who received the AZD1222 COVID-19 vaccine. Both conserved end residues are part of each CDR3. A D gene is named only where the DNA matches it firmly. Not every row has a clone size; where given, it reads once, few, many or a size class.

J | D | size | V | DNA | CDR3
TRBJ2-3 | NA | NA | TRBV4-3 | TGCGCCAGCAGCCAAGAATGGAGCCCCACAGATACGCAGTATTTT | CASSQEWSPTDTQYF
TRBJ1-1 | TRBD1 | NA | TRBV9 | TGTGCCAGCAGCGTGTCGACAGGGGACACTGAAGCTTTCTTT | CASSVSTGDTEAFF
TRBJ2-2 | NA | NA | TRBV9 | TGTGCCAGCAGCGCGAAACTGGGAGGGAACACCGGGGAGCTGTTTTTT | CASSAKLGGNTGELFF
TRBJ1-3 | NA | NA | TRBV11-2 | TGTGCCAGCAGCCGAACAGGGAATTCTGGAAACACCATATATTTT | CASSRTGNSGNTIYF
TRBJ2-5 | TRBD1 | NA | TRBV6-2/TRBV6-3 | TGTGCCAGCAGTACGGGACAGGGCGGGAAGGAGACCCAGTACTTC | CASSTGQGGKETQYF
TRBJ1-6 | NA | NA | TRBV4-2 | TGTGCCAGCGGAATAGGGGAAACAAATAATTCACCCCTCCACTTT | CASGIGETNNSPLHF
TRBJ1-1 | NA | once | TRBV6-1 | TGTGCCAGCAGTGAATGGGGCGAAGCTTTCTTT | CASSEWGEAFF
TRBJ1-2 | NA | NA | TRBV27 | TGTGCCAGCAGTTCAACAGAGTTCTATGGCTACACCTTC | CASSSTEFYGYTF
TRBJ1-2 | NA | once | TRBV19 | TGTGCCAGTTTAACGATGCAGGGTGCCTATGGCTACACCTTC | CASLTMQGAYGYTF
TRBJ1-1 | NA | once | TRBV29-1 | TGCAGCGTCGGTGACTTGGGGGCTTTCTTT | CSVGDLGAFF
TRBJ2-6 | NA | NA | TRBV29-1 | TGCAGCGGGGCAGACTCTGGGGCCAACGTCCTGACTTTC | CSGADSGANVLTF
TRBJ2-2 | TRBD2 | NA | TRBV6-6 | TGTGCCAGCAGTTACCCCGGACTAGCAGGCGGGGAGCTGTTTTTT | CASSYPGLAGGELFF
TRBJ2-1 | TRBD2 | NA | TRBV6-2/TRBV6-3 | TGTGCCAGCAGCTCCTTACGGGCGGGGGGGATAAATGAGCAGTTCTTC | CASSSLRAGGINEQFF
TRBJ1-1 | NA | NA | TRBV18 | TGTGCCAGCTCACCTTTACAGGGAGAGGGGACTGAAGCTTTCTTT | CASSPLQGEGTEAFF
TRBJ2-3 | NA | NA | TRBV24-1 | TGTGCCACCAGTGATGGAGGATCCGCGGATACGCAGTATTTT | CATSDGGSADTQYF
TRBJ1-1 | TRBD1 | once | TRBV30 | TGTGCCTGGGACAGGGACACCTCTGAAGCTTTCTTT | CAWDRDTSEAFF
TRBJ1-6 | NA | NA | TRBV28 | TGTGCCAGCAGTTTGTTGGTTGGGGGTGGGGCCCTCCACTTT | CASSLLVGGGALHF
TRBJ1-5 | TRBD1 | NA | TRBV28 | TGTGCCAGTTGGGGACAGGGCGGTCAGCCCCAGCATTTT | CASWGQGGQPQHF